This TCR beta chain was found in a study of T cells of healthy individuals. The CDR3 totals 15 residues. Germline V CDR1 and CDR2: MNHNS, SASEGT. The V segment lost 3 bases and the J segment 7 bases; nucleotides outside the gene matches: 4. One entry per CDR3 protein, called by TCRdb with MiXCR from the 5' RACE reads. Among around 40,000 distinct CDR3 sequences listed, about 4.2% were seen once. This clonotype was recorded at least ten times. The chain links TRBV6-1 to TRBJ2-4; 12 positions match TRBD2. This sequence was found in a human donor in good health. DNA of the CDR3: TGTGCCAGCAGTGAGGAGGGACTAGCGGGCAACATTCAGTACTTC. It codes for CASSEEGLAGNIQYF.